This T cell receptor (beta chain) was sequenced during a study of OX40 agonist ivuxolimab in advanced cancers. The V gene's germline CDR1 is MNHNY and CDR2 SVGAGI (reference sequence). V shed 11 bases and J shed 0 bases, with 13 bases lying between them. This CDR3 is 13 amino acids long. Sequenced by immunoSEQ multiplex PCR; TCRdb stores in-frame clones only, minus some. The sample records 100,000 to 120,000 clones, 75% to 95% being singletons. This material consisted of CD4+ or CD8+ T cells sorted from blood, taken in a trial of the OX40 agonist ivuxolimab. The J gene is TRBJ1-1, the V gene TRBV6-6, with a possible D match to TRBD1 (6 bases). This receptor was identified in an adult with an advanced solid tumor such as melanoma, head and neck, liver or kidney cancer. The DNA of the CDR3 is TGTGCCGGCTCGGGGGGCCTGAACACTGAAGCTTTCTTT. It translates to CAGSGGLNTEAFF.